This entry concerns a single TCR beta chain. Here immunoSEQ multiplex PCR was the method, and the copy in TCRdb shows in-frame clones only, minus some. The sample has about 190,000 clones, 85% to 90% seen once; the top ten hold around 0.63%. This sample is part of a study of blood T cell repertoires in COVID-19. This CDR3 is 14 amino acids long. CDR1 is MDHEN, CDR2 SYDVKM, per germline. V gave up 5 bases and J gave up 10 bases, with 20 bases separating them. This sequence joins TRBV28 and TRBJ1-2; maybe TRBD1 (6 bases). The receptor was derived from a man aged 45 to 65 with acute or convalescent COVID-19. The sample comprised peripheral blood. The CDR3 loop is CASSPPVGQSNYTF. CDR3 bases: TGTGCCAGCAGTCCACCTGTTGGACAGTCTAACTACACCTTC.